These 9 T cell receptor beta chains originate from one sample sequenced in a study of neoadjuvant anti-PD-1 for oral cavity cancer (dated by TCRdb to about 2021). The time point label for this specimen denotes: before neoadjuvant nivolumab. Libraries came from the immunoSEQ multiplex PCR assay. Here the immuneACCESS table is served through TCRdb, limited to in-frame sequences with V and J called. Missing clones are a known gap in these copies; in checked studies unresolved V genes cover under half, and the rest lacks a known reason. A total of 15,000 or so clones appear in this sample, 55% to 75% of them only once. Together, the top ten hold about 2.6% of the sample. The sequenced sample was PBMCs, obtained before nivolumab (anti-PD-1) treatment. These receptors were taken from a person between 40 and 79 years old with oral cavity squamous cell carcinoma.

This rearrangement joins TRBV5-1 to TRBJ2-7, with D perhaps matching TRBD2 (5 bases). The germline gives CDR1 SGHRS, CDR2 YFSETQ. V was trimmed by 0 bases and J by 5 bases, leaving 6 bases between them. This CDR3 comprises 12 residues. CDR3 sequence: CASSLAGDEQYF. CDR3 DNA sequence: TGCGCCAGCAGCTTGGCCGGGGACGAGCAGTACTTC.

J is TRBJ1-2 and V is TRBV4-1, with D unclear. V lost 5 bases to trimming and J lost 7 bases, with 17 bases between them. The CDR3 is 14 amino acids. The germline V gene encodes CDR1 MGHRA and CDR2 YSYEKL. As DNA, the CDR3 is TGCGCCAGCAGCGCCCCTGACCGGAGGGCTGGCTACACCTTC. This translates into CASSAPDRRAGYTF.

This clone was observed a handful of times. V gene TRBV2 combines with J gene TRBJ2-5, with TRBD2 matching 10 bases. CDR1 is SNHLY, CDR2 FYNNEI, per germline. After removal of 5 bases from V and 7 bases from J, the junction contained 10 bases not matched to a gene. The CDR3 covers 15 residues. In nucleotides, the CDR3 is TGTGCCAGCAGTAGAACAGCGGGAGGGTGGGTGACCCAGTACTTC. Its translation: CASSRTAGGWVTQYF.

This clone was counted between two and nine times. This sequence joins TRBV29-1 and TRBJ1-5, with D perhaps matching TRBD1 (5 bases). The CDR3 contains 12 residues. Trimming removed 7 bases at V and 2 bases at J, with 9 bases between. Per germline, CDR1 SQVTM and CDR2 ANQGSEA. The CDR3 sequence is CSGGEGNQPQHF. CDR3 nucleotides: TGCAGCGGGGGGGAGGGCAATCAGCCCCAGCATTTT.

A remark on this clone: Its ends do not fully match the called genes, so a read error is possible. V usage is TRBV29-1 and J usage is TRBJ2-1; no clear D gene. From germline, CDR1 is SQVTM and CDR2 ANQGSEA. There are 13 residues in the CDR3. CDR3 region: CSGEDWMSNEQFF. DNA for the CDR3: TGCAGCGGTGAAGATTGGATGAGCAATGAGCAGTTCTTC.

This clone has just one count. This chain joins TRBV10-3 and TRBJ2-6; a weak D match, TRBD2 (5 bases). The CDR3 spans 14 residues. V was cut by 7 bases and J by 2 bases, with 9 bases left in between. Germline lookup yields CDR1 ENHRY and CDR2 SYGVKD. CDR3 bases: TGTGCCATCACCCGGGAAACTGGGGCCAACGTCCTGACTTTC. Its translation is CAITRETGANVLTF.

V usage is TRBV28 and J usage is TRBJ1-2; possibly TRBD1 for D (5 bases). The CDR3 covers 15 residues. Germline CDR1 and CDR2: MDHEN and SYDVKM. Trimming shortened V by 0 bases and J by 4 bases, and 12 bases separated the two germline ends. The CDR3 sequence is CASSLWAGTSYGYTF. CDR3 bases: TGTGCCAGCAGTTTATGGGCAGGGACCTCCTATGGCTACACCTTC.

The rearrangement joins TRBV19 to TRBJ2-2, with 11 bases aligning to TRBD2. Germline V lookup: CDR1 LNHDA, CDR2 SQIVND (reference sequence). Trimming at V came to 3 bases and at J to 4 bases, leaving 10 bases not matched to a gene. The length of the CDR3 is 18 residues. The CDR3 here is CASSILPSGTSGTGELFF. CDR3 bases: TGTGCCAGTAGTATCCTACCCTCCGGGACTAGCGGCACCGGGGAGCTGTTTTTT.

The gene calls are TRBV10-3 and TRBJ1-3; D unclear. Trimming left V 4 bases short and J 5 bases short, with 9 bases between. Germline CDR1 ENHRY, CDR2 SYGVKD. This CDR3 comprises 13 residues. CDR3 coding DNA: TGTGCCATCAGTGCGGTCGCGAGAAACACCATATATTTT. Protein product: CAISAVARNTIYF.